This T cell receptor beta chain was captured in a study of blood T cell repertoires in COVID-19. As for the study in general: Samples taken during acute and convalescent COVID-19 were collected in the United States, Italy and Spain. The analysed material was cDNA or gDNA that came from T cells, B-cell-depleted T cells, or PBMCs.

This clone was detected only a few times. Authors' data handling: The assay estimated nucleated cells by amplifying reference gene primers. Here immunoSEQ multiplex PCR was the method, and the copy in TCRdb shows in-frame clones only, minus some. D and trimming come from the DNA, and the V and J calls and clone size come from that table. The data contain around 98,000 clones, about four fifths of them singletons. Germline loops: CDR1 SEHNR, CDR2 FQNEAQ (reference sequence). V was trimmed by 5 bases and J by 1 base, leaving 17 bases between them. This CDR3 has 16 residues. The sequence derives from a woman in her fifties or sixties with acute or convalescent COVID-19. V and J are TRBV7-9 and TRBJ1-1; tentatively, D is TRBD1 (6 bases). Material for sequencing was peripheral blood. This CDR3 is CASSHNGTPRNTEAFF. The CDR3 nucleotides are TGTGCCAGCAGCCACAACGGGACACCCAGGAACACTGAAGCTTTCTTT.